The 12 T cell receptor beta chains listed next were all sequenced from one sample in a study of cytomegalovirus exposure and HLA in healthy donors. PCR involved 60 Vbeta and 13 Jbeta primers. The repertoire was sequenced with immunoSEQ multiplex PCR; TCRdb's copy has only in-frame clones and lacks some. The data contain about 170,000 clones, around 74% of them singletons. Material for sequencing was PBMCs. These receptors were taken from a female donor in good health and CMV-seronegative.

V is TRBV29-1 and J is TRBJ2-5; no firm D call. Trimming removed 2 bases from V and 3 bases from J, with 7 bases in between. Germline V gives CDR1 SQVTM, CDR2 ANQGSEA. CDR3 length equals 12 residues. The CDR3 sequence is CSVENPEETQYF. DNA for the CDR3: TGCAGCGTTGAAAACCCAGAAGAGACCCAGTACTTC.

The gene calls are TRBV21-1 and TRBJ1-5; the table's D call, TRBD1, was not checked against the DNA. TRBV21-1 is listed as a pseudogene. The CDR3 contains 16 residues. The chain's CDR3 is CASSRSRSGLSQPQHF. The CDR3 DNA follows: TGTGCCAGCAGCAGATCACGTTCAGGGTTAAGTCAGCCCCAGCATTTT.

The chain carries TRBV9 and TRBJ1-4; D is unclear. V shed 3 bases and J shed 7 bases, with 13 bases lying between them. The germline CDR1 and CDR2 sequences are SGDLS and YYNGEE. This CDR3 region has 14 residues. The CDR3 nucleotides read TGTGCCAGCAGCGGGCCCTCAGGAGGTGAAAAACTGTTTTTT. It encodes CASSGPSGGEKLFF.

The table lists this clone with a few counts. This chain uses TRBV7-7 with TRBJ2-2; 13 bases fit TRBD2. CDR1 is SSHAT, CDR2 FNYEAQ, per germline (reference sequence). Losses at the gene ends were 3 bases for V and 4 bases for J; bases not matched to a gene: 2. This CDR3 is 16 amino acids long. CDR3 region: CASSLTSGRSTGELFF. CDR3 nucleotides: TGTGCCAGCAGCTTGACTAGCGGGAGGAGCACCGGGGAGCTGTTTTTT.

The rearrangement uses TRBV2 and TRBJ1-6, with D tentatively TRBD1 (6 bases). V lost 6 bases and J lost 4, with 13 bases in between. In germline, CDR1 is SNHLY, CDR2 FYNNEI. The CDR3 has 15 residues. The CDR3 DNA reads TGTGCCAGCAGCCAGGACAGCCTGTATAATTCACCCCTCCACTTT. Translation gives CASSQDSLYNSPLHF.

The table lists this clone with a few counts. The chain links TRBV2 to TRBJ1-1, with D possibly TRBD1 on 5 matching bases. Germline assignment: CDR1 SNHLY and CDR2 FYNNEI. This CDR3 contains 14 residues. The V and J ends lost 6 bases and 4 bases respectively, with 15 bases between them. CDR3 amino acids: CASRGERGSTEAFF. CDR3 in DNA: TGTGCCAGCAGGGGGGAGCGGGGCAGCACTGAAGCTTTCTTT.

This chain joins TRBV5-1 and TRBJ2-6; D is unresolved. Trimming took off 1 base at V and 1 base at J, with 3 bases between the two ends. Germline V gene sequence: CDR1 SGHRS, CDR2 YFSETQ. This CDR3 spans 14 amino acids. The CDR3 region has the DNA TGCGCCAGCAGCTTGCGGTCTGGGGCCAACGTCCTGACTTTC. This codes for CASSLRSGANVLTF. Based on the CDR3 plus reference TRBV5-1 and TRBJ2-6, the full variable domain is KAGVTQTPRYLIKTRGQQVTLSCSPISGHRSVSWYQQTPGQGLQFLFEYFSETQRNKGNFPGRFSGRQFSNSRSEMNVSTLELGDSALYLCASSLRSGANVLTFGAGSRLTVL.

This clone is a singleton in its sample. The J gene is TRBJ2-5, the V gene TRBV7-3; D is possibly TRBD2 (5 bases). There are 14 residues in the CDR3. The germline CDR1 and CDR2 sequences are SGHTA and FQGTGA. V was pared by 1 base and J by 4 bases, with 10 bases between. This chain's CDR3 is CASSLSAGPETQYF. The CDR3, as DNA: TGTGCCAGCAGCTTAAGTGCGGGCCCAGAGACCCAGTACTTC. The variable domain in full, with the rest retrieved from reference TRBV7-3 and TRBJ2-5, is GAGVSQTPSNKVTEKGKYVELRCDPISGHTALYWYRQSLGQGPEFLIYFQGTGAADDSGLPNDRFFAVRPEGSVSTLKIQRTERGDSAVYLCASSLSAGPETQYFGPGTRLLVL.

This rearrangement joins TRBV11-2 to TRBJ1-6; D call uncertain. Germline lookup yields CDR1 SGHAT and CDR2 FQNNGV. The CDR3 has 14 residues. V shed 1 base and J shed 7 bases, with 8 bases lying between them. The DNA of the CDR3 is TGTGCCAGCAGCTTAGCGTACAGAAATTCACCCCTCCACTTT. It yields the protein CASSLAYRNSPLHF.

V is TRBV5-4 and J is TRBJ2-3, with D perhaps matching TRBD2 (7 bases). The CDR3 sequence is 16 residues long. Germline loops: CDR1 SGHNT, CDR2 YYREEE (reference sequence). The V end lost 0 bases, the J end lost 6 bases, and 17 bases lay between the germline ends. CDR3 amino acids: CASSLAGEGGLDTQYF. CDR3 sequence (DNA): TGTGCCAGCAGCTTGGCCGGTGAGGGGGGGCTGGATACGCAGTATTTT.

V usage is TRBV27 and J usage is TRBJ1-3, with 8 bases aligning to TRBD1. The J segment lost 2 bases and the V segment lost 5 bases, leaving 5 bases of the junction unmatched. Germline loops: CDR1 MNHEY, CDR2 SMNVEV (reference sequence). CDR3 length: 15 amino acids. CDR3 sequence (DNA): TGTGCCAGCAGTCCACAGGGGGAGCCTGGAAACACCATATATTTT. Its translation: CASSPQGEPGNTIYF.

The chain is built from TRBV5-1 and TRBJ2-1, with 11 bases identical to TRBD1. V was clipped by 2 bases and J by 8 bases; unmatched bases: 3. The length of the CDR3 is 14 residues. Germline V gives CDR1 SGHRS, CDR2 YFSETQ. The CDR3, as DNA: TGCGCCAGCAGCTTCGGACAGGGGGCCCATGAGCAGTTCTTC. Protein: CASSFGQGAHEQFF.